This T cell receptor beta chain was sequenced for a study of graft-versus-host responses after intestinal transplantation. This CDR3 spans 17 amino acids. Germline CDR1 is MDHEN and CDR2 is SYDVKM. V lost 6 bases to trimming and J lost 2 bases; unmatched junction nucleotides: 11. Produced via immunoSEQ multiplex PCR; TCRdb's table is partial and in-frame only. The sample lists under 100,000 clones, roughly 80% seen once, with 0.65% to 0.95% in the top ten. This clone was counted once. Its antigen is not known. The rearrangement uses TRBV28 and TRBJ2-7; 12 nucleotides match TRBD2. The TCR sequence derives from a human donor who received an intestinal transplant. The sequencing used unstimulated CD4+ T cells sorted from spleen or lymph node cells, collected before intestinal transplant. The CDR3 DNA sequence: TGTGCCAGCAGACCGCTGGGACTAGCGGGTGGGGCCTACGAGCAGTACTTC. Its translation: CASRPLGLAGGAYEQYF.